Below, 31 T cell receptor beta chains from the same sample are listed, as sequenced in a study of T cell repertoires in cytomegalovirus infection. Their antigen targets remain unknown. TCRdb reanalysed the reads using MiXCR and keeps one entry per CDR3 protein. Of some 900,000 distinct CDR3 sequences listed, around a third were seen once; the top ten hold 12%. The sequencing used cultured CD8+ T cells from PBMCs, collected from culture after CMV antigen stimulation. These receptors originate from a human donor in good health (CMV status not recorded). Some clones in this sample may be carry-over from other donors' samples.

The chain is built from TRBV10-2 and TRBJ1-5; 7 positions agree with TRBD1. Germline V gives CDR1 WSHSY, CDR2 SAAADI. The CDR3 has 12 residues. V dropped 3 bases and J dropped 9; count of bases not matched to a gene: 2. CDR3 bases: TGCGCCAGCAGTGAAGGGGGCCGGCCCCAGCATTTT. It encodes CASSEGGRPQHF.

The rearrangement joins TRBV7-9 to TRBJ1-1, with TRBD1 matching 8 bases. Unmatched junction bases numbered 3, after V lost 0 bases and J lost 3 bases. CDR3 length: 15 residues. Germline lookup yields CDR1 SEHNR and CDR2 FQNEAQ (reference sequence). CDR3 coding DNA: TGTGCCAGCAGCTTAGCACTGGACAGGGACACTGAAGCTTTCTTT. Encoded protein: CASSLALDRDTEAFF.

This clonotype was found a few times. This sequence joins TRBV7-9 and TRBJ2-5, with D possibly matching TRBD1 (6 bases). The germline CDR1 and CDR2 sequences are SEHNR and FQNEAQ (reference sequence). The CDR3 covers 15 residues. Trimming took 5 bases from V and 2 from J, leaving 15 bases between them. The CDR3 loop reads CASSPLRTDQETQYF. The CDR3, as DNA: TGTGCCAGCAGCCCCCTCCGGACAGATCAAGAGACCCAGTACTTC.

As for this clonotype: A much bigger clone sits one base away, suggesting this may be a read error. V usage is TRBV24-1 and J usage is TRBJ2-5; D is uncertain. Germline CDR1 reads KGHDR; CDR2 reads SFDVKD. Trimming shortened V by 6 bases and J by 4 bases, and 5 bases separated the two germline ends. The CDR3 length is 11 residues. This chain's CDR3 is CATSYRETQYF. CDR3 coding DNA: TGTGCCACCAGTTACAGAGAGACCCAGTACTTC.

The chain employs TRBV6-2 or TRBV6-3 and TRBJ2-1; weak D call: TRBD1 (6 bases). The V gene's germline CDR1 is MNHEY and CDR2 SVGEGT. The CDR3 length is 13 residues. Trimming shortened V by 7 bases and J by 6 bases, and 13 bases separated the two germline ends. This chain's CDR3 is CASIGDIPNEQFF. The CDR3 DNA reads TGTGCCAGCATTGGGGACATTCCCAATGAGCAGTTCTTC.

This clonotype was detected a few times. V usage is TRBV27 and J usage is TRBJ1-5; a weak D match, TRBD1 (6 bases). Germline V gives CDR1 MNHEY, CDR2 SMNVEV (reference sequence). V was clipped by 7 bases and J by 2 bases, with 15 bases between them. This CDR3 has 15 residues. CDR3 protein: CASTKGGAGNQPQHF. In DNA, the CDR3 is TGTGCCAGCACCAAGGGGGGGGCTGGCAATCAGCCCCAGCATTTT.

This clonotype was detected a few times. The chain recombines TRBV12-3 or TRBV12-4 with TRBJ2-2; no firm D call. The CDR3 loop spans 17 amino acids. Trimming removed 2 bases at V and 1 base at J, with 14 bases between. The CDR3 sequence is CASSLSRYGRNTGELFF. DNA for the CDR3: TGTGCCAGCAGTTTATCCCGTTACGGCCGGAACACCGGGGAGCTGTTTTTT.

This clonotype appeared a few times. The chain has TRBV6-1 and TRBJ1-2; D gene ambiguous. This CDR3 contains 12 residues. CDR1 and CDR2 from the germline V gene are MNHNS and SASEGT. V was clipped by 0 bases and J by 7 bases, with 6 bases between them. This CDR3 is CASSEARAGYTF. The CDR3 bases are TGTGCCAGCAGTGAAGCAAGGGCTGGCTACACCTTC.

The V call is TRBV6-8, the J call TRBJ2-5, with TRBD2 identical over 8 bases. The CDR3 is 16 amino acids. The J segment lost 2 bases and the V segment lost 8 bases, leaving 13 bases of the junction unmatched. The V gene's germline CDR1 is MNHGY and CDR2 SAAAGT. The CDR3: CASGRYIAGPQETQYF. The CDR3 nucleotides are TGTGCCAGCGGTAGATACATAGCGGGGCCTCAAGAGACCCAGTACTTC.

This chain joins TRBV27 and TRBJ2-2; 12 bases map to TRBD2. This CDR3 contains 14 residues. Trimming removed 6 bases from V and 6 bases from J; junction bases left unmatched: 2. CDR1 and CDR2 from the germline V gene are MNHEY and SMNVEV (reference sequence). The CDR3 DNA reads TGTGCCAGCAGACTAGCGGGGGGTGCCGGGGAGCTGTTTTTT. Translation gives CASRLAGGAGELFF.

The chain links TRBV6-6 to TRBJ1-3; D gene uncertain. The CDR3 contains 15 residues. Deletions cut 2 bases from V and 0 bases from J, with 8 bases between. Germline V gene data show CDR1 as MNHNY and CDR2 as SVGAGI (reference sequence). The CDR3 DNA reads TGTGCCAGCAGTTACGGACCGAGCTCTGGAAACACCATATATTTT. Its protein product is CASSYGPSSGNTIYF.

This clonotype was seen at least ten times. The chain is built from TRBV7-8 and TRBJ1-6, with 8 positions matching TRBD1. From germline, CDR1 is SGHVS and CDR2 FQNEAQ. This CDR3 has 15 residues. V gave up 1 base and J gave up 10 bases; unmatched junction bases: 6. The CDR3 region is CASSLEDRERSPLHF. The CDR3 nucleotides are TGTGCCAGCAGCTTAGAGGACAGGGAACGGTCACCCCTCCACTTT.

This clonotype has at least ten counts. This sequence joins TRBV7-6 and TRBJ2-7; TRBD2 matches at 7 bases. The J segment lost 0 bases and the V segment lost 5 bases, leaving 10 bases of the junction unmatched. Per the germline V gene, CDR1 is SGHVS and CDR2 is FNYEAQ. The CDR3 loop spans 16 amino acids. The CDR3 sequence: CASSTQRAGSSYEQYF. The CDR3 DNA reads as TGTGCCAGCAGCACCCAGAGAGCGGGGAGCTCCTACGAGCAGTACTTC.

The chain links TRBV29-1 to TRBJ1-1, with D possibly TRBD1 on 5 matching bases. The germline V gene encodes CDR1 SQVTM and CDR2 ANQGSEA. V gave up 6 bases and J gave up 1 base, with 9 bases separating them. There are 12 residues in the CDR3. CDR3 protein: CSVQRGNTEAFF. CDR3 bases: TGCAGCGTCCAGAGGGGGAACACTGAAGCTTTCTTT.

A word on this clonotype: The junction differs from germline at one of its ends, possibly a read error. This chain links TRBV6-1 with TRBJ1-5, with D perhaps matching TRBD1 (5 bases). CDR1 is MNHNS and CDR2 is SASEGT in the germline V gene. This CDR3 region has 17 residues. In nucleotides, the CDR3 is TGTGCCAACAGTGTTTATGATCAGGGCGGGAGCAATCAGCCCCAGCATTTT. Translated, it gives CANSVYDQGGSNQPQHF.

The table lists this clonotype with many counts. The chain couples TRBV12-3 or TRBV12-4 to TRBJ1-1, with D possibly TRBD1 on 5 matching bases. This CDR3 has 16 amino acids. Deletions cut 7 bases from V and 2 bases from J, with 20 bases between. As DNA, the CDR3 is TGTGCCAGCACCTCTCGTCCTCAGGGAGTTAACACTGAAGCTTTCTTT. This translates into CASTSRPQGVNTEAFF.

This clonotype was picked up a small number of times. The V and J genes are TRBV4-2 and TRBJ2-2; TRBD1 might be the D (7 bases). V was trimmed by 0 bases and J by 7 bases, leaving 9 bases between them. The CDR3 has 14 residues. Per the germline V gene, CDR1 is LGHNA and CDR2 is YNFKEQ. The CDR3 reads CASSQDQGGGELFF. The CDR3 DNA sequence: TGTGCCAGCAGCCAAGATCAGGGGGGCGGGGAGCTGTTTTTT.

This chain uses TRBV6-1 with TRBJ2-3; D not certain. Trimming cost V 7 bases and J 2 bases, with 7 bases left between them. The CDR3 covers 12 residues. Germline V gene lookup returns CDR1 MNHNS and CDR2 SASEGT. CDR3 bases: TGTGCCAGCACGCCTAACACAGATACGCAGTATTTT. Translated: CASTPNTDTQYF.

The CDR3 sequence is CASSLTLSSEAFF. DNA of the CDR3: TGCGCCAGCAGCCTCACCCTAAGCAGTGAAGCTTTCTTT. This sequence joins TRBV4-1 and TRBJ1-1; D remains unclear. V was shortened by 4 bases and J by 7 bases, with 13 bases between the two germline ends. CDR1 and CDR2 (germline): MGHRA, YSYEKL. The CDR3 is 13 amino acids.

This clonotype has more than one count but fewer than ten. This chain connects TRBV9 to TRBJ2-3, with D possibly matching TRBD1 (5 bases). The CDR3 sequence is 15 residues long. Germline loops: CDR1 SGDLS, CDR2 YYNGEE. Trimming took off 0 bases at V and 1 base at J, with 9 bases between the two ends. CDR3: CASSVGGWGTDTQYF. DNA for the CDR3: TGTGCCAGCAGCGTAGGGGGCTGGGGCACAGATACGCAGTATTTT.

The chain joins TRBV7-9 to TRBJ2-7, with D perhaps matching TRBD1 (6 bases). The V and J ends lost 5 bases and 1 base respectively, with 12 bases between them. The CDR3 runs to 14 residues. Germline-derived CDR1 and CDR2 are SEHNR and FQNEAQ (reference sequence). As DNA, the CDR3 is TGTGCCAGCAGCGGGGCACAGGGTTCCTACGAGCAGTACTTC. Translating gives CASSGAQGSYEQYF.

This rearrangement joins TRBV15 to TRBJ2-7; D may be TRBD2 (5 bases). This CDR3 comprises 15 residues. Deletions cut 0 bases from V and 2 bases from J, with 11 bases between. The germline V gene has CDR1 LNHNV and CDR2 YYDKDF (reference sequence). The CDR3 loop is CATSRDGGTTYEQYF. The CDR3 nucleotides are TGTGCCACCAGCAGAGATGGAGGCACCACCTACGAGCAGTACTTC.

V usage is TRBV29-1 and J usage is TRBJ2-5; maybe TRBD2 (6 bases). Trimming pared 0 bases from V and 1 base from J, leaving 12 bases between. The germline V gene has CDR1 SQVTM and CDR2 ANQGSEA. The CDR3 sequence is 15 residues long. The CDR3 spells CSVEEEGGLQETQYF. CDR3 in DNA: TGCAGCGTTGAAGAGGAGGGTGGACTCCAAGAGACCCAGTACTTC. The full variable domain, with the rest looked up from reference TRBV29-1 and TRBJ2-5, is SAVISQKPSRDICQRGTSLTIQCQVDSQVTMMFWYRQQPGQSLTLIATANQGSEATYESGFVIDKFPISRPNLTFSTLTVSNMSPEDSSIYLCSVEEEGGLQETQYFGPGTRLLVL.

There are a few counts of this clonotype. The chain is built from TRBV6-6 and TRBJ2-1, with TRBD1 matching 10 bases. After removal of 2 bases from V and 3 bases from J, the junction contained 7 bases not matched to a gene. The CDR3 is 17 amino acids. CDR1 MNHNY and CDR2 SVGAGI come from the germline V gene (reference sequence). CDR3: CASSYVRDRGFYNEQFF. The CDR3 nucleotides read TGTGCCAGCAGTTACGTCCGGGACAGGGGTTTCTACAATGAGCAGTTCTTC.

This clonotype was observed a few times. This chain uses TRBV6-2 or TRBV6-3 with TRBJ2-1; 10 nucleotides agree with TRBD1. Germline trimming cut 8 bases from V and 6 bases from J; bases unmatched to any gene: 10. CDR1 is MNHEY and CDR2 is SVGEGT in the germline V gene. The CDR3 is 15 amino acids. CDR3 DNA sequence: TGTGCCAGCTCCTATCCGGGACAGGGGTTCAATGAGCAGTTCTTC. Translating gives CASSYPGQGFNEQFF.

The chain joins TRBV2 to TRBJ2-7; D is possibly TRBD2 (6 bases). Trimming cost V 6 bases and J 9 bases, with 12 bases left between them. Germline CDR1 and CDR2: SNHLY and FYNNEI. The CDR3 has 11 residues. CDR3 sequence (DNA): TGTGCCAGCAGCGGGAGCCGGGGGCAGTACTTC. Its protein is CASSGSRGQYF.

The genes are TRBV12-3 or TRBV12-4 and TRBJ2-3; 12 bases are shared with TRBD2. This CDR3 region has 14 residues. V shed 5 bases and J 6 bases; nucleotides not matched to a gene: 3. CDR3 loop: CASSRGTSGDTQYF. In nucleotides, the CDR3 is TGTGCCAGCAGTCGCGGGACTAGCGGGGATACGCAGTATTTT.

The rearrangement uses TRBV27 and TRBJ2-5; 8 nucleotides line up with TRBD1. The J segment lost 5 bases and the V segment lost 10 bases, leaving 6 bases of the junction unmatched. The CDR3 length is 12 residues. In germline, CDR1 is MNHEY, CDR2 SMNVEV (reference sequence). CDR3 sequence reads: CATGTGGETQYF. The CDR3 coding sequence is TGTGCCACCGGGACAGGAGGGGAGACCCAGTACTTC.

This sequence joins TRBV27 and TRBJ1-2, with D unclear. Germline V gene data show CDR1 as MNHEY and CDR2 as SMNVEV (reference sequence). The CDR3 is 13 amino acids. V was pared by 3 bases and J by 6 bases, with 11 bases between. CDR3 nucleotides: TGTGCCAGCAGTTTGGCGGGGTTCGATGGCTACACCTTC. Its translation is CASSLAGFDGYTF.

There are many counts of this clonotype. This chain connects TRBV7-9 to TRBJ1-4, with a tentative D call TRBD1 (6 bases). Germline V gene sequence: CDR1 SEHNR, CDR2 FQNEAQ (reference sequence). The ends were cut back, 1 base at V and 8 bases at J, with 14 bases in the middle. The CDR3 consists of 15 residues. The CDR3 spells CASSLEGQGREKLFF. The CDR3 region has the DNA TGTGCCAGCAGCTTAGAAGGGCAGGGGAGAGAAAAACTGTTTTTT.

This clonotype was picked up a small number of times. This sequence joins TRBV20-1 and TRBJ2-3; tentative D call: TRBD2 (5 bases). This CDR3 has 14 amino acids. The V and J ends lost 0 bases and 1 base respectively, with 8 bases between them. CDR1 and CDR2 from the germline V gene are DFQATT and SNEGSKA (reference sequence). In nucleotides, the CDR3 is TGCAGTGCTAGAGACGAGGGCGGCACAGATACGCAGTATTTT. Translating gives CSARDEGGTDTQYF.